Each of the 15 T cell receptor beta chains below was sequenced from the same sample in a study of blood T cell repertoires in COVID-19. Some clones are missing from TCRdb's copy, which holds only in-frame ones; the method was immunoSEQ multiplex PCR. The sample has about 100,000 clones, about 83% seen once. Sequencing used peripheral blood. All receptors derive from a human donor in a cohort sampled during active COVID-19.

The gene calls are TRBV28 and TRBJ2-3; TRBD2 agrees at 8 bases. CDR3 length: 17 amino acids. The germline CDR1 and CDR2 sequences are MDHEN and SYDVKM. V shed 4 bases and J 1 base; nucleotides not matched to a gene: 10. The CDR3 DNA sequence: TGTGCCAGCAGTTCTGGGACTGACGGGAGGGGCACAGATACGCAGTATTTT. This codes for CASSSGTDGRGTDTQYF.

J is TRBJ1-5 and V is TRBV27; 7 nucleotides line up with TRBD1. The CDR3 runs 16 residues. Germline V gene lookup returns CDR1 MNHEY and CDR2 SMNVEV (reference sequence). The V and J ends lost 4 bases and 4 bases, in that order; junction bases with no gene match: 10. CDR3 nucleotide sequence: TGTGCCAGCAGTTCAACTCGACAGGGTAGGAATCAGCCCCAGCATTTT. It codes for CASSSTRQGRNQPQHF.

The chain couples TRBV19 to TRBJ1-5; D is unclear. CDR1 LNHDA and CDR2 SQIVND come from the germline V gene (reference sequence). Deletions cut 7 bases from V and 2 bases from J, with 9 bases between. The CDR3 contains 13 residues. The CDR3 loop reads CASNGRGNQPQHF. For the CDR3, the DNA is TGTGCCAGTAACGGGAGGGGCAATCAGCCCCAGCATTTT.

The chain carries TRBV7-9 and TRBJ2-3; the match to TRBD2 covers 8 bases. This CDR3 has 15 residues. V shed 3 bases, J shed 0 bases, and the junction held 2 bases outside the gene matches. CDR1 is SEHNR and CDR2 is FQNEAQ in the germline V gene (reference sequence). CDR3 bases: TGTGCCAGCAGCTTCTCGGGGGGGAGCACAGATACGCAGTATTTT. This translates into CASSFSGGSTDTQYF.

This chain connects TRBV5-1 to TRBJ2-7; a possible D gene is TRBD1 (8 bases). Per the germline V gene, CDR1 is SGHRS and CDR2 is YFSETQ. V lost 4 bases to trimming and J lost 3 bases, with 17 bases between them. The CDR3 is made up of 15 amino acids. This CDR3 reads CASSLADRELYEQYF. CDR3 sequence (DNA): TGCGCCAGCAGCCTAGCGGACAGGGAACTCTACGAGCAGTACTTC.

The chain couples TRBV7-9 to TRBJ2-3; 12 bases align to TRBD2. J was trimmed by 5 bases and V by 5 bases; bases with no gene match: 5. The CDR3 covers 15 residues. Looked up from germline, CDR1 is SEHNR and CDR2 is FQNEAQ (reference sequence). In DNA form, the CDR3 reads TGTGCCAGCAGCCGCCTAGCGGGGGGGCAAGATACGCAGTATTTT. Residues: CASSRLAGGQDTQYF.

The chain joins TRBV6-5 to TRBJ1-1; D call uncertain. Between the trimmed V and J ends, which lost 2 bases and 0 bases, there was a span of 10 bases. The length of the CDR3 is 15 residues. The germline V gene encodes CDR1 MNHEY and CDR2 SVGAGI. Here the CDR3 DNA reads TGTGCCAGCAGTTACGGTGCGGTCATGAACACTGAAGCTTTCTTT. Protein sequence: CASSYGAVMNTEAFF.

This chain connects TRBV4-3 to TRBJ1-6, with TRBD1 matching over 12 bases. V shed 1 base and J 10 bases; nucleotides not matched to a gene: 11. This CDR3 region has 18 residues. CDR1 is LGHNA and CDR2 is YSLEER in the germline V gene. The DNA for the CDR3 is TGCGCCAGCAGCCAAGTCGGGACAGGGGGCCGGGATTGGTCACCCCTCCACTTT. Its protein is CASSQVGTGGRDWSPLHF.

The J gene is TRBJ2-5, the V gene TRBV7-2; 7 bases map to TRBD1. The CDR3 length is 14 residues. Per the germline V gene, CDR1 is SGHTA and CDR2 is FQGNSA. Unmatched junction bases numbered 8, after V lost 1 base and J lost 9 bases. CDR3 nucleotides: TGTGCCAGCAGCTTAGGACAGGGCCGAGTGCCCCAGTACTTC. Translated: CASSLGQGRVPQYF.

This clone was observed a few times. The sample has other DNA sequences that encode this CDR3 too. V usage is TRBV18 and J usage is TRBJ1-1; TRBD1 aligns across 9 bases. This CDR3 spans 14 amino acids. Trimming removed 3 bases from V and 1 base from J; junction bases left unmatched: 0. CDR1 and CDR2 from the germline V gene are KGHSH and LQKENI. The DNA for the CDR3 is TGTGCCAGCTCACCGGGACAGGGGAACACTGAAGCTTTCTTT. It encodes CASSPGQGNTEAFF.

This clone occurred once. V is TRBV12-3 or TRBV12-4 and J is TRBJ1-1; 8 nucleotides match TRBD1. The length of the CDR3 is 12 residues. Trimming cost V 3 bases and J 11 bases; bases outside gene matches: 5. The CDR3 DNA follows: TGTGCCAGCAGTTTCTTAAGGACAGGGGCTTTCTTT. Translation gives CASSFLRTGAFF.

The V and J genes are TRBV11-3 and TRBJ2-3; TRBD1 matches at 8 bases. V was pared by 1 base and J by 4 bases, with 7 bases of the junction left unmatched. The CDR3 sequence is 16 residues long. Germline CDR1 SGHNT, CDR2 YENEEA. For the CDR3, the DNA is TGTGCCAGCAGCTTAGGTCCAGGGGGCTTGGCAGATACGCAGTATTTT. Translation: CASSLGPGGLADTQYF. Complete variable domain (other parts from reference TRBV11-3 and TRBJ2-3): EAGVVQSPRYKIIEKKQPVAFWCNPISGHNTLYWYLQNLGQGPELLIRYENEEAVDDSQLPKDRFSAERLKGVDSTLKIQPAELGDSAVYLCASSLGPGGLADTQYFGPGTRLTVL.

The CDR3 loop reads CAWIKRGETYEQYF. CDR3 sequence (DNA): TGTGCCTGGATAAAGCGAGGAGAAACCTACGAGCAGTACTTC. The chain employs TRBV30 and TRBJ2-7; no reliable D call. There are 14 residues in the CDR3. The V and J ends lost 4 bases and 2 bases respectively, with 15 bases between them. From germline, CDR1 is GTSNPN and CDR2 SVGIG (reference sequence).

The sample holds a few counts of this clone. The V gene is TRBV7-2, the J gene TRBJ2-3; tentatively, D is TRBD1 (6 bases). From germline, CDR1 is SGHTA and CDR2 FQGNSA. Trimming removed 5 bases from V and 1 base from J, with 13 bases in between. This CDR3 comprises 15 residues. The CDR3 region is CASSPQGTGTDTQYF. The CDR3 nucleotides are TGTGCCAGCAGCCCACAGGGAACTGGCACAGATACGCAGTATTTT.

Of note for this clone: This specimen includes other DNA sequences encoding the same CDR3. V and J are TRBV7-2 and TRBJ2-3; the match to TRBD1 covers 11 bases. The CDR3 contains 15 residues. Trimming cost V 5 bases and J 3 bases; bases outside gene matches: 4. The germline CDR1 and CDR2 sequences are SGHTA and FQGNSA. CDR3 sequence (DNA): TGTGCCAGCAGCCCCGGACAGGGGGCGACAGATACGCAGTATTTT. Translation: CASSPGQGATDTQYF.